This T cell receptor beta chain was obtained from a study of blood T cell repertoires in COVID-19. Trimming stripped 3 bases from V and 4 bases from J, with 9 bases between. Germline assignment: CDR1 SGHTA and CDR2 FQGNSA. CDR3 length: 13 residues. Authors' data handling: Reference gene primer amplification in the assay estimated nucleated cell counts. Only in-frame clones appear in the TCRdb table, and some are missing; sequencing was by immunoSEQ multiplex PCR. That table supplies the V and J calls and clone size; D and trimming were determined from the DNA. The sample carries a few hundred thousand clones, 90% recorded once.

The chain uses TRBV7-2 and TRBJ1-2; D is unclear. What was sequenced was PBMCs or T cells enriched from blood (not recorded which). The source of this sequence is a woman between 18 and 29 years old with acute COVID-19. The CDR3 loop is CASSLSRGYGYTF. CDR3 coding DNA: TGTGCCAGCAGCTTGAGCCGGGGCTATGGCTACACCTTC. Using reference TRBV7-2 and TRBJ1-2 for the parts outside the CDR3, the full variable domain is GAGVSQSPSNKVTEKGKDVELRCDPISGHTALYWYRQSLGQGLEFLIYFQGNSAPDKSGLPSDRFSAERTGGSVSTLTIQRTQQEDSAVYLCASSLSRGYGYTFGSGTRLTVV.